Shown below are 22 T cell receptor beta chains from a single sample sequenced in a study of regulatory T cells in long-lasting Graves disease. Assembly of TCR beta libraries relied on iRepertoire HTBI primers together with Arm-PCR of CDR3 regions. One entry per CDR3 protein results from TCRdb running MiXCR on the multiplex PCR reads. Counted here are about 470,000 distinct CDR3 sequences, 15% to 20% occurring once; the ten biggest clones make up 10% to 15%. Time point specified: newly diagnosed GD, antithyroid drugs for less than 3 months. Extracted RNA from PBMCs served as the source of the TCR library. This sample was also put to use in a study of T cells in Graves' hyperthyroidism and ophthalmopathy.

Here the sequenced sample was peripheral blood mononuclear cells (PBMCs), taken at new diagnosis, from a patient treated with antithyroid drugs. These receptor sequences come from a man aged 35-49 years with Graves disease.

The table lists this clonotype with many counts. A read error may produce the germline difference seen at one junction end. The chain recombines TRBV30 with TRBJ2-3; 8 positions match TRBD1. Germline values: CDR1 GTSNPN, CDR2 SVGIG (reference sequence). The CDR3 extends over 12 amino acids. The CDR3 nucleotides read TGTGCCTGGGGACAGGGCACAGATACACAGTATTTT. Its protein is CAWGQGTDTQYF.

The chain combines TRBV5-1 with TRBJ2-1; D might be TRBD2 (6 bases). Germline-derived CDR1 and CDR2 are SGHRS and YFSETQ. This CDR3 comprises 16 residues. Trimming cost V 3 bases and J 0 bases, with 13 bases left between them. The CDR3 reads CASSSGTLNSYNEQFF. The DNA of the CDR3 is TGCGCCAGCAGCTCAGGGACTCTGAACTCCTACAATGAGCAGTTCTTC.

The J gene is TRBJ2-2, the V gene TRBV24-1; no definite D call. Trimming pared 3 bases from V and 6 bases from J, leaving 13 bases between. The V gene's germline CDR1 is KGHDR and CDR2 SFDVKD. There are 15 residues in the CDR3. The DNA of the CDR3 is TGTGCCACCAGTGATCCCGGGCCTCTGGCCGGGGAGCTGTTTTTT. The encoded protein is CATSDPGPLAGELFF.

This clonotype was counted many times. V and J are TRBV3-1 and TRBJ2-1, with D uncertain. The germline V and J ends were trimmed by 1 base and 8 bases, with 9 bases remaining between them. The CDR3 has 13 residues. Per the germline V gene, CDR1 is LGHDT and CDR2 is YNNKEL (reference sequence). The CDR3 coding sequence is TGTGCCAGCAGCCAAGTACCCGGGTATGAGCAGTTCTTC. Protein sequence: CASSQVPGYEQFF.

This clonotype occurred many times. The rearrangement uses TRBV7-8 and TRBJ2-7, with TRBD2 identical over 13 bases. J gave up 3 bases and V 5 bases, and 7 bases lay outside the gene matches. The CDR3 sequence is 16 residues long. Germline V lookup: CDR1 SGHVS, CDR2 FQNEAQ. In DNA, the CDR3 is TGTGCCAGCAGCCCCGGACTAGCGGGAGTGGGCTACGAGCAGTACTTC. This gives the protein CASSPGLAGVGYEQYF.

This clonotype was observed many times. This sequence joins TRBV7-3 and TRBJ2-3, with TRBD2 identical over 9 bases. The CDR3 spans 15 residues. V was pared by 1 base and J by 5 bases, with 4 bases of the junction left unmatched. Germline V gene lookup returns CDR1 SGHTA and CDR2 FQGTGA. CDR3 sequence: CASSLIAGVGDTQYF. For the CDR3, the DNA is TGTGCCAGCAGCTTAATAGCGGGAGTAGGAGATACGCAGTATTTT.

Points on this clonotype: With a much larger clone just one base away, this may be a read error. Since no conserved phenylalanine or tryptophan closes the CDR3, a read error is the likely cause. This chain uses TRBV20-1 with TRBJ1-1; perhaps TRBD1 as D (6 bases). The germline CDR1 and CDR2 sequences are DFQATT and SNEGSKA (reference sequence). V lost 3 bases and J 6 bases, leaving 20 bases between the germline ends. The CDR3 contains 15 residues. CDR3: CSASLFGGGDPEAFS. The CDR3 DNA reads as TGCAGTGCTAGCCTCTTCGGGGGCGGAGACCCTGAAGCTTTCTCT.

This clonotype was counted between two and nine times. This chain uses TRBV20-1 with TRBJ2-3, with 11 bases identical to TRBD2. The CDR3 runs 18 residues. V was pared by 1 base and J by 2 bases, with 11 bases of the junction left unmatched. Germline CDR1 DFQATT, CDR2 SNEGSKA (reference sequence). CDR3 in DNA: TGCAGTGCTAGAGTCCTAATGGGGACTAGCGGATACACAGATACGCAGTATTTT. Translation gives CSARVLMGTSGYTDTQYF.

This clonotype showed up many times. As DNA, the CDR3 is TGCAGCGTTGCTAAGGGTTACAATGAGCAGTTCTTC. As protein: CSVAKGYNEQFF. This chain joins TRBV29-1 and TRBJ2-1; D not certain. Deletions cut 4 bases from V and 4 bases from J, with 8 bases between. The germline gives CDR1 SQVTM, CDR2 ANQGSEA. CDR3 size: 12 residues.

At least ten counts were recorded for this clonotype. The chain employs TRBV24-1 and TRBJ1-2, with TRBD1 matching over 9 bases. V lost 2 bases, J lost 6 bases, and 9 bases stayed unmatched. The CDR3 contains 16 residues. The germline CDR1 and CDR2 sequences are KGHDR and SFDVKD. This chain's CDR3 is CATSDSSGTGRDGYTF. The CDR3 bases are TGTGCCACCAGTGATTCCTCCGGGACAGGGAGGGATGGCTACACCTTC.

This clonotype has ten or more counts. The J gene is TRBJ2-7, the V gene TRBV2, with TRBD2 identical over 7 bases. CDR1 SNHLY and CDR2 FYNNEI come from the germline V gene. The CDR3 sequence is 12 residues long. V gave up 7 bases and J gave up 7 bases; unmatched junction bases: 7. CDR3 protein: CASTGGRGEQYF. CDR3 nucleotides: TGTGCCAGCACCGGGGGGAGGGGAGAGCAGTACTTC.

At least ten counts were recorded for this clonotype. The DNA for the CDR3 is TGTGCCAGCAGTTCGTCCGGGACAGGAGGGAAAAAACTGTTTTTT. Amino acid sequence: CASSSSGTGGKKLFF. The chain combines TRBV12-3 or TRBV12-4 with TRBJ1-4; 8 nucleotides agree with TRBD1. This CDR3 has 15 residues. The V gene end was trimmed by 4 bases and the J gene end by 9 bases; junction bases not matched to a gene: 10.

This clonotype has only a few counts. The gene calls are TRBV7-9 and TRBJ2-7, with 8 positions matching TRBD2. The CDR3 covers 15 residues. V gave up 5 bases and J gave up 3 bases; unmatched junction bases: 9. In germline, CDR1 is SEHNR, CDR2 FQNEAQ (reference sequence). The CDR3 protein is CASSPRGGGNYEQYF. The CDR3 coding sequence is TGTGCCAGCAGCCCTCGGGGGGGCGGCAACTACGAGCAGTACTTC.

At least ten counts were recorded for this clonotype. This chain joins TRBV30 and TRBJ2-7; TRBD1 matches 8 bases. V lost 3 bases to trimming and J lost 1 base; unmatched junction nucleotides: 8. Germline V CDR1 and CDR2: GTSNPN, SVGIG (reference sequence). CDR3 length: 15 residues. For the CDR3, the DNA is TGTGCCTGGAGCGACCGGGACAGGCTGTCCTACGAGCAGTACTTC. Protein sequence: CAWSDRDRLSYEQYF.

This clonotype has ten or more counts. This chain connects TRBV28 to TRBJ2-1; 8 nucleotides agree with TRBD1. Germline trimming cut 6 bases from V and 5 bases from J; bases unmatched to any gene: 9. The CDR3 covers 15 residues. The V gene's germline CDR1 is MDHEN and CDR2 SYDVKM. CDR3 nucleotide sequence: TGTGCCAGCAGCCCACAGGGGGGCTTACACAATGAGCAGTTCTTC. It translates to CASSPQGGLHNEQFF.

This clonotype was detected only a few times. The CDR3 region has the DNA TGTGCCACCTTGAGCGGAAACACCGGGGAGCTGTTTTTT. Encoded protein: CATLSGNTGELFF. This chain uses TRBV24-1 with TRBJ2-2; tentatively, D is TRBD2 (5 bases). Trimming removed 9 bases from V and 2 bases from J, with 9 bases in between. From germline, CDR1 is KGHDR and CDR2 SFDVKD. The CDR3 has 13 residues.

This clonotype was found a few times. The rearrangement links TRBV18 to TRBJ1-1; D not certain. Deletions cut 3 bases from V and 1 base from J, with 18 bases between. The germline gives CDR1 KGHSH, CDR2 LQKENI. The CDR3 extends over 17 amino acids. The CDR3 DNA reads as TGTGCCAGCTCACCCCGGGATGGAGGCTTCACGAACACTGAAGCTTTCTTT. Protein: CASSPRDGGFTNTEAFF.

This clonotype was seen at least ten times. The genes are TRBV20-1 and TRBJ2-2; 12 bases map to TRBD2. CDR3 length: 18 amino acids. Germline lookup yields CDR1 DFQATT and CDR2 SNEGSKA (reference sequence). The junction had 10 bases not matched to a gene; V was cut back by 4 bases and J by 1 base. The CDR3 sequence is CSATPGLAGLGNTGELFF. The CDR3 nucleotides are TGCAGTGCTACCCCCGGACTAGCGGGACTTGGGAACACCGGGGAGCTGTTTTTT.

With respect to this clonotype: A much larger clone lies one base from this, so it may be a read error. The V call is TRBV5-4, the J call TRBJ2-2; tentatively, D is TRBD1 or TRBD2 (5 bases each). Germline loops: CDR1 SGHNT, CDR2 YYREEE (reference sequence). The CDR3 runs 17 residues. The CDR3 reads CASSLGPGDHYTGELFF. The DNA for the CDR3 is TGCGCCAGCAGCTTGGGACCCGGGGATCATTACACCGGGGAGCTGTTTTTT.

This clonotype was counted at least ten times. The chain employs TRBV5-1 and TRBJ1-2, with D possibly matching TRBD1 (5 bases). Trimming shortened V by 0 bases and J by 2 bases, and 11 bases separated the two germline ends. CDR1 and CDR2 from the germline V gene are SGHRS and YFSETQ. This CDR3 is built from 15 residues. The CDR3 region is CASSLEGTRNYGYTF. CDR3 sequence (DNA): TGCGCCAGCAGCTTGGAGGGGACGCGAAACTATGGCTACACCTTC.

Ten or more counts support this clonotype. The chain uses TRBV2 and TRBJ2-7, with TRBD1 matching 12 bases. This CDR3 is 14 amino acids long. Germline values: CDR1 SNHLY, CDR2 FYNNEI. V was clipped by 6 bases and J by 5 bases; unmatched bases: 5. The CDR3 coding sequence is TGTGCCAGCAGGGCCGGGACAGGGGGCGACGAGCAGTACTTC. Translation: CASRAGTGGDEQYF. The full variable domain, with the rest looked up from reference TRBV2 and TRBJ2-7, is EPEVTQTPSHQVTQMGQEVILRCVPISNHLYFYWYRQILGQKVEFLVSFYNNEISEKSEIFDDQFSVERPDGSNFTLKIRSTKLEDSAMYFCASRAGTGGDEQYFGPGTRLTVT.

This clonotype has a single count. The V gene is TRBV29-1, the J gene TRBJ2-7; the match to TRBD2 covers 8 bases. V dropped 5 bases and J dropped 7; count of bases not matched to a gene: 7. Germline V gene sequence: CDR1 SQVTM, CDR2 ANQGSEA. This CDR3 region has 12 residues. For the CDR3, the DNA is TGCAGCGTTAGGACTAGCAGAGGGGAGCAGTACTTC. It is translated as CSVRTSRGEQYF.